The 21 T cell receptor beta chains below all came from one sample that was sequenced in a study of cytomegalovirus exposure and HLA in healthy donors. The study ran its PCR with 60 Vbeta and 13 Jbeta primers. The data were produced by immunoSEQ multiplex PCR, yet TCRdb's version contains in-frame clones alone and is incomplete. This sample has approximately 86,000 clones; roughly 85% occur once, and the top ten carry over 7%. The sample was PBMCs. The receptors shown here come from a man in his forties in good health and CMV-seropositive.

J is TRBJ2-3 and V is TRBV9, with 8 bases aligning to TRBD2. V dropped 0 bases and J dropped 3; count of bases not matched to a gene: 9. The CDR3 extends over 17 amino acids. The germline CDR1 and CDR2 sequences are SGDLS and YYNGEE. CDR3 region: CASSVGGLGLATDTQYF. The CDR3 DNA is TGTGCCAGCAGCGTAGGGGGACTAGGTTTGGCGACAGATACGCAGTATTTT.

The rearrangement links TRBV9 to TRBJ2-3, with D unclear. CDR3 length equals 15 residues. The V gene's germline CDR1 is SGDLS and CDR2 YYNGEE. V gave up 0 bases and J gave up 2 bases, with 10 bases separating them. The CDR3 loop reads CASSVVRSDTDTQYF. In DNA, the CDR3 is TGTGCCAGCAGCGTAGTAAGATCAGACACAGATACGCAGTATTTT.

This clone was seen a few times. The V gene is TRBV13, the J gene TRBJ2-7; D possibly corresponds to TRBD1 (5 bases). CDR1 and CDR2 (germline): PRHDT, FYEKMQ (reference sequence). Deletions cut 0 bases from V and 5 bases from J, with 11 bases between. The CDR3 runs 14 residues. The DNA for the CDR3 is TGTGCCAGCAGCTTAGGCAGGGTAGGTAACGAGCAGTACTTC. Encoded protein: CASSLGRVGNEQYF.

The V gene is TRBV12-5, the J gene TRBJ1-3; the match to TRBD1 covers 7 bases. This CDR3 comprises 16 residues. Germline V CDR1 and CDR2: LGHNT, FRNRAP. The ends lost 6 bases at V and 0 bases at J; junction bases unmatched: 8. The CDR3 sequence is CASGRLGQVSGNTIYF. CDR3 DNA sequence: TGTGCTAGTGGGCGACTTGGACAGGTCTCTGGAAACACCATATATTTT.

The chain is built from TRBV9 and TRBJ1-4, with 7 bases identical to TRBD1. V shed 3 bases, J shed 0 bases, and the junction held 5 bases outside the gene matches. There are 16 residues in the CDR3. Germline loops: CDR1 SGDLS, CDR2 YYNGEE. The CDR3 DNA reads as TGTGCCAGCAGCGCCAGACAGGGAACAACTAATGAAAAACTGTTTTTT. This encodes CASSARQGTTNEKLFF.

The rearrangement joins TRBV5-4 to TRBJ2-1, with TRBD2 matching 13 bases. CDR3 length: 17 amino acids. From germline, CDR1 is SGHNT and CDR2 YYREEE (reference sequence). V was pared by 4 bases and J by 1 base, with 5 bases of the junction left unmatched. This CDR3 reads CASSIRLAGGSYNEQFF. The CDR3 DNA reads TGTGCCAGCAGCATAAGACTAGCGGGAGGTTCCTACAATGAGCAGTTCTTC. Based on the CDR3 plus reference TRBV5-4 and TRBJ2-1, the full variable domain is ETGVTQSPTHLIKTRGQQVTLRCSSQSGHNTVSWYQQALGQGPQFIFQYYREEENGRGNFPPRFSGLQFPNYSSELNVNALELDDSALYLCASSIRLAGGSYNEQFFGPGTRLTVL.

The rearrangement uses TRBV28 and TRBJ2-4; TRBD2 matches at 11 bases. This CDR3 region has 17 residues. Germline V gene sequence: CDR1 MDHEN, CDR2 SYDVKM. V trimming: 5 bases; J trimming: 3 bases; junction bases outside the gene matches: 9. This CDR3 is CASSARGSGRVKNIQYF. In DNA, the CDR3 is TGTGCCAGCAGTGCCCGCGGTAGCGGGAGGGTCAAAAACATTCAGTACTTC.

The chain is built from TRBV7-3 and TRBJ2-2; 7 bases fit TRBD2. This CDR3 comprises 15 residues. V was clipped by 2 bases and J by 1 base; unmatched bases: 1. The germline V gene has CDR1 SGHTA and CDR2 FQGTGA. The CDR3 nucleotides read TGTGCCAGCAGCTTATCTAGCGGGAACACCGGGGAGCTGTTTTTT. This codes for CASSLSSGNTGELFF.

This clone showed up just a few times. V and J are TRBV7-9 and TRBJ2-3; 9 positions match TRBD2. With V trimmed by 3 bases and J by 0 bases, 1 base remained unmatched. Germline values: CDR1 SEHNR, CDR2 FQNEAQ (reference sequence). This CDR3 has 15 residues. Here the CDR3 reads CASSLRGGSTDTQYF. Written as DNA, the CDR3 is TGTGCCAGCAGCTTGCGGGGGGGTAGCACAGATACGCAGTATTTT.

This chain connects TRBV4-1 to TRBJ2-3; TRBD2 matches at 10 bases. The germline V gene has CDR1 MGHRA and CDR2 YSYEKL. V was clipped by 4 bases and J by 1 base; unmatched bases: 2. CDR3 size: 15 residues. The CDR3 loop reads CASSPGLAGTDTQYF. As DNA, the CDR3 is TGCGCCAGCAGCCCCGGACTAGCGGGCACAGATACGCAGTATTTT.

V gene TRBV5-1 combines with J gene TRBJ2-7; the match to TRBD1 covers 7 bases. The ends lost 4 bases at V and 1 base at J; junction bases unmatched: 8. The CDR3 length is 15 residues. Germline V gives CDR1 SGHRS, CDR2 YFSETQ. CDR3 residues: CASSRDRGGSYEQYF. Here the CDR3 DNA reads TGCGCCAGCAGCCGGGACAGAGGGGGTTCCTACGAGCAGTACTTC.

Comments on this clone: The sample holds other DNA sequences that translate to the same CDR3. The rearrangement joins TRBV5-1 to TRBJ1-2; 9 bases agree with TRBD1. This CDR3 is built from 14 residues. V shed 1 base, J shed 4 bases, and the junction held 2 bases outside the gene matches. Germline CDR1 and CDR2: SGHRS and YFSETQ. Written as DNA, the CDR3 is TGCGCCAGCAGCTTGACAGGGGGCCTCTATGGCTACACCTTC. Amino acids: CASSLTGGLYGYTF.

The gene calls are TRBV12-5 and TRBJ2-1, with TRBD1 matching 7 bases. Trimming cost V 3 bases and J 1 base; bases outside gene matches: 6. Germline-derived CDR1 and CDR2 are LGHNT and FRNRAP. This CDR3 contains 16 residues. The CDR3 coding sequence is TGTGCTAGTGGTTTCTCGGGACAGCTTTCCTACAATGAGCAGTTCTTC. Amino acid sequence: CASGFSGQLSYNEQFF.

The CDR3 spells CASSIRDSGYYEQYF. DNA of the CDR3: TGCGCCAGCAGCATCCGGGACAGCGGGTACTACGAGCAGTACTTC. The chain uses TRBV5-1 and TRBJ2-7; a possible D gene is TRBD1 (7 bases). The V gene lost 4 bases and the J gene lost 3 bases, with 17 bases spanning the gap. Germline CDR1 is SGHRS and CDR2 is YFSETQ. The CDR3 has 15 amino acids. Together with reference TRBV5-1 and TRBJ2-7, the CDR3 gives the full variable domain: KAGVTQTPRYLIKTRGQQVTLSCSPISGHRSVSWYQQTPGQGLQFLFEYFSETQRNKGNFPGRFSGRQFSNSRSEMNVSTLELGDSALYLCASSIRDSGYYEQYFGPGTRLTVT.

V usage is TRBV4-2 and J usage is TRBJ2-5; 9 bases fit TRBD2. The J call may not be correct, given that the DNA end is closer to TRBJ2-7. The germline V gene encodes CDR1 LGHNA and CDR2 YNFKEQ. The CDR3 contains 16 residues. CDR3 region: CASSQEGTSSSYEQYF. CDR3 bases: TGTGCCAGCAGCCAGGAAGGGACTAGCAGTTCCTACGAGCAGTACTTC.

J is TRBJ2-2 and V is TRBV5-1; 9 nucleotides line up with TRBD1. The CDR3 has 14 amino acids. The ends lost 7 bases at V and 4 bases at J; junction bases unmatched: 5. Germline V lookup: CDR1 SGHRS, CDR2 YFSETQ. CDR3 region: CASGLDRGTGELFF. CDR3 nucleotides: TGCGCCAGCGGCCTGGACAGGGGCACCGGGGAGCTGTTTTTT.

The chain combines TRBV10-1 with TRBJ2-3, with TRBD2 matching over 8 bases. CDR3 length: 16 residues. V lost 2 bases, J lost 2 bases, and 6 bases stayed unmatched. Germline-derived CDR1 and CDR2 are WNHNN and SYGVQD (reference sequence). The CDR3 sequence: CASSEKKGLDTDTQYF. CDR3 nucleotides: TGCGCCAGCAGTGAGAAAAAGGGACTAGACACAGATACGCAGTATTTT.

CDR3 nucleotide sequence: TGTGCCAGCAGAGCCGACTCAACTAATGAAAAACTGTTTTTT. Its protein is CASRADSTNEKLFF. The chain is built from TRBV6-5 and TRBJ1-4; D is unclear. Germline values: CDR1 MNHEY, CDR2 SVGAGI. The CDR3 covers 14 residues. Deletions cut 6 bases from V and 0 bases from J, with 8 bases between.

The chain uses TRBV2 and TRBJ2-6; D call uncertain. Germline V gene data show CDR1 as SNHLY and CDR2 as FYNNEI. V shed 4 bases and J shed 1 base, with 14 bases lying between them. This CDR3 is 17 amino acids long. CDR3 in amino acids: CASSVDTLRSGANVLTF. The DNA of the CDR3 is TGTGCCAGCAGTGTCGACACCCTAAGATCTGGGGCCAACGTCCTGACTTTC. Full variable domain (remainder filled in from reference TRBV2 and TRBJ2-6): EPEVTQTPSHQVTQMGQEVILRCVPISNHLYFYWYRQILGQKVEFLVSFYNNEISEKSEIFDDQFSVERPDGSNFTLKIRSTKLEDSAMYFCASSVDTLRSGANVLTFGAGSRLTVL.

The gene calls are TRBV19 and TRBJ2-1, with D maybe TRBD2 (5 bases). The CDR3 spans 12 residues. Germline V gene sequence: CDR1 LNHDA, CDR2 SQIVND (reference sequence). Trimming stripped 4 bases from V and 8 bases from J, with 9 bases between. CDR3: CASSTLADEQFF. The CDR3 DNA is TGTGCCAGTAGTACCCTAGCCGATGAGCAGTTCTTC.

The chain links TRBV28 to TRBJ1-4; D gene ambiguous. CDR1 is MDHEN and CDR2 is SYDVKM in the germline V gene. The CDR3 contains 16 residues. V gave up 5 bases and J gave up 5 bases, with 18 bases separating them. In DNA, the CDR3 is TGTGCCAGCAGTCCTCCTCAGACCAGGCAGAATGAAAAACTGTTTTTT. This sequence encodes CASSPPQTRQNEKLFF.